Listed below are T cell receptor beta chains from one sample, sequenced in a study of blood T cell repertoires in COVID-19. Some clones are missing from TCRdb's copy, which holds only in-frame ones; the method was immunoSEQ multiplex PCR. Among around 460,000 clones listed, around 90% were seen once. The material sequenced was peripheral blood. These receptors originate from a man in his late teens or twenties with COVID-19, enrolled during active disease. Both conserved end residues are part of each CDR3. A D gene is named only where the DNA matches it firmly. For some rows the clone size is stated as once, few or many, or as a class when expanded; others skip it.

d_gene: -; v_gene: TRBV5-1; abundance: -; j_gene: TRBJ2-3; CDR3aa: CASSTNSRGGDTQYF; CDR3nt: TGCGCCAGCAGCACGAATTCCAGGGGCGGGGATACGCAGTATTTT
d_gene: -; v_gene: TRBV19; abundance: -; j_gene: TRBJ2-1; CDR3aa: CASSIGGEQFF; CDR3nt: TGTGCCAGTAGTATTGGGGGGGAGCAGTTCTTC
d_gene: -; v_gene: TRBV5-1; abundance: -; j_gene: TRBJ2-1; CDR3aa: CASSLIDYNEQFF; CDR3nt: TGCGCCAGCAGCCTGATAGACTACAATGAGCAGTTCTTC
d_gene: -; v_gene: TRBV7-9; abundance: -; j_gene: TRBJ1-6; CDR3aa: CASSLGSLNSPLHF; CDR3nt: TGTGCCAGCAGCTTAGGTAGCCTCAATTCACCCCTCCACTTT
d_gene: -; v_gene: TRBV20-1; abundance: -; j_gene: TRBJ2-1; CDR3aa: CSAIRDYEQFF; CDR3nt: TGCAGTGCTATCCGGGACTATGAGCAGTTCTTC
d_gene: TRBD1; v_gene: TRBV20-1; abundance: -; j_gene: TRBJ1-1; CDR3aa: CSASYLLGQVRNTEAFF; CDR3nt: TGCAGTGCTAGTTACCTCTTGGGACAGGTGCGGAACACTGAAGCTTTCTTT
d_gene: TRBD1; v_gene: TRBV7-3; abundance: once; j_gene: TRBJ2-5; CDR3aa: CASSFQGTGGGTQYF; CDR3nt: TGTGCCAGCAGCTTCCAAGGGACAGGGGGTGGGACCCAGTACTTC
d_gene: TRBD1; v_gene: TRBV27; abundance: -; j_gene: TRBJ2-7; CDR3aa: CASRQRQGDPYEQYF; CDR3nt: TGTGCCAGCAGACAACGACAGGGAGACCCCTACGAGCAGTACTTC
d_gene: TRBD1; v_gene: TRBV2; abundance: -; j_gene: TRBJ2-2; CDR3aa: CASSVAGGGNTGELFF; CDR3nt: TGTGCCAGCAGTGTAGCAGGGGGCGGAAACACCGGGGAGCTGTTTTTT
d_gene: -; v_gene: TRBV7-2; abundance: once; j_gene: TRBJ1-5; CDR3aa: CASSLTANSNQPQHF; CDR3nt: TGTGCCAGCAGCTTGACAGCTAATAGCAATCAGCCCCAGCATTTT
d_gene: TRBD1; v_gene: TRBV7-9; abundance: -; j_gene: TRBJ1-5; CDR3aa: CASSSDRASNQPQHF; CDR3nt: TGTGCCAGCAGTTCCGACAGGGCGAGCAATCAGCCCCAGCATTTT
d_gene: -; v_gene: TRBV27; abundance: -; j_gene: TRBJ1-6; CDR3aa: CASSLWGVGGSPLHF; CDR3nt: TGTGCCAGCAGTTTATGGGGGGTGGGGGGTTCACCCCTCCACTTT
d_gene: -; v_gene: TRBV12-3/TRBV12-4; abundance: -; j_gene: TRBJ1-5; CDR3aa: CASRQGVGQPQHF; CDR3nt: TGTGCCAGCAGACAGGGTGTAGGTCAGCCCCAGCATTTT
d_gene: TRBD2; v_gene: TRBV5-1; abundance: -; j_gene: TRBJ2-1; CDR3aa: CASSRTTSGGSHNEQFF; CDR3nt: TGCGCCAGCAGTCGAACGACTAGCGGGGGGTCCCACAATGAGCAGTTCTTC
d_gene: TRBD2; v_gene: TRBV7-2; abundance: -; j_gene: TRBJ2-1; CDR3aa: CASSFSSGGAGEQFF; CDR3nt: TGTGCCAGCAGCTTTTCTAGCGGGGGGGCTGGTGAGCAGTTCTTC
d_gene: -; v_gene: TRBV6-5; abundance: -; j_gene: TRBJ1-2; CDR3aa: CASRNSYARLGYTF; CDR3nt: TGTGCCAGTAGAAACAGTTACGCCCGCTTGGGCTACACCTTC
d_gene: -; v_gene: TRBV3-1/TRBV3-2; abundance: once; j_gene: TRBJ2-5; CDR3aa: CASSQAPAGRIGETQYF; CDR3nt: TGTGCCAGCAGCCAAGCCCCGGCGGGGAGGATCGGAGAGACCCAGTACTTC
d_gene: TRBD1; v_gene: TRBV19; abundance: -; j_gene: TRBJ2-2; CDR3aa: CASSRPGQRNTGELFF; CDR3nt: TGTGCCAGTAGTAGACCGGGACAGAGGAACACCGGGGAGCTGTTTTTT
d_gene: TRBD2; v_gene: TRBV7-6; abundance: -; j_gene: TRBJ2-5; CDR3aa: CASSPTSGRLETQYF; CDR3nt: TGTGCCAGCAGCCCGACTAGCGGGAGGTTGGAGACCCAGTACTTC
d_gene: TRBD2; v_gene: TRBV29-1; abundance: -; j_gene: TRBJ2-1; CDR3aa: CSELSGRAYNEQFF; CDR3nt: TGCAGCGAACTTAGCGGGAGGGCCTACAATGAGCAGTTCTTC
d_gene: -; v_gene: TRBV21-1; abundance: -; j_gene: TRBJ2-5; CDR3aa: CASSTGGLPRCETQYF; CDR3nt: TGTGCCAGCAGCACCGGAGGATTACCCAGATGCGAGACCCAGTACTTC
d_gene: TRBD1; v_gene: TRBV19; abundance: -; j_gene: TRBJ1-1; CDR3aa: CASSLYRGGAEAFF; CDR3nt: TGTGCCAGTAGCCTTTACAGGGGTGGCGCTGAAGCTTTCTTT
d_gene: TRBD2; v_gene: TRBV3-1/TRBV3-2; abundance: -; j_gene: TRBJ2-3; CDR3aa: CASSQAAGVTDTQYF; CDR3nt: TGTGCCAGCAGCCAAGCCGCGGGGGTTACAGATACGCAGTATTTT
d_gene: TRBD2; v_gene: TRBV7-2; abundance: -; j_gene: TRBJ2-1; CDR3aa: CASSPAGLAGDNEQFF; CDR3nt: TGTGCCAGCAGCCCTGCTGGTCTAGCGGGGGACAATGAGCAGTTCTTC
d_gene: -; v_gene: TRBV6-5; abundance: few; j_gene: TRBJ1-2; CDR3aa: CASRTRGGAIGYTF; CDR3nt: TGTGCCAGCAGAACGCGGGGGGGGGCGATTGGCTACACCTTC
d_gene: -; v_gene: TRBV5-6; abundance: -; j_gene: TRBJ1-5; CDR3aa: CASTNRGARQPQHF; CDR3nt: TGTGCCAGCACCAATCGGGGGGCAAGACAGCCCCAGCATTTT
d_gene: -; v_gene: TRBV5-8; abundance: -; j_gene: TRBJ1-2; CDR3aa: CASSLERYGYTF; CDR3nt: TGTGCCAGCAGCTTAGAGCGCTATGGCTACACCTTC
d_gene: -; v_gene: TRBV7-9; abundance: -; j_gene: TRBJ1-6; CDR3aa: CASSLVGQLNSPLHF; CDR3nt: TGTGCCAGCAGCTTAGTAGGACAGCTTAATTCACCCCTCCACTTT
d_gene: -; v_gene: TRBV6-5; abundance: -; j_gene: TRBJ1-1; CDR3aa: CASSYDGLSEAFF; CDR3nt: TGTGCCAGCAGTTACGACGGACTTTCTGAAGCTTTCTTT
d_gene: -; v_gene: TRBV19; abundance: -; j_gene: TRBJ2-1; CDR3aa: CASSSGTRLDEQFF; CDR3nt: TGTGCCAGTAGTTCAGGTACTAGGCTAGATGAGCAGTTCTTC
d_gene: TRBD2; v_gene: TRBV7-2; abundance: -; j_gene: TRBJ2-7; CDR3aa: CASSSAGLAGNYEQYF; CDR3nt: TGTGCCAGCAGCTCAGCCGGACTAGCGGGAAACTACGAGCAGTACTTC
d_gene: TRBD1; v_gene: TRBV15; abundance: -; j_gene: TRBJ1-5; CDR3aa: CATSRYGQGLSNQPQHF; CDR3nt: TGTGCCACCAGCAGATACGGACAGGGTCTAAGCAATCAGCCCCAGCATTTT
d_gene: TRBD1; v_gene: TRBV12-5; abundance: -; j_gene: TRBJ1-2; CDR3aa: CASGSPTGDSSGYTF; CDR3nt: TGTGCTAGTGGATCTCCGACAGGGGATAGTTCTGGCTACACCTTC
d_gene: -; v_gene: TRBV24-1; abundance: -; j_gene: TRBJ2-3; CDR3aa: CATRGVQNTQYF; CDR3nt: TGTGCCACCAGGGGAGTGCAGAATACGCAGTATTTT
d_gene: TRBD2; v_gene: TRBV27; abundance: -; j_gene: TRBJ2-3; CDR3aa: CASSRLAGGSADTQYF; CDR3nt: TGTGCCAGCAGTCGACTAGCGGGAGGTAGCGCAGATACGCAGTATTTT
d_gene: -; v_gene: TRBV18; abundance: -; j_gene: TRBJ2-1; CDR3aa: CASSPYPRTSTYNEQFF; CDR3nt: TGTGCCAGCTCACCATACCCGAGGACATCCACCTACAATGAGCAGTTCTTC
d_gene: -; v_gene: TRBV2; abundance: -; j_gene: TRBJ2-3; CDR3aa: CASSEARVTDTQYF; CDR3nt: TGTGCCAGCAGTGAAGCCCGGGTCACAGATACGCAGTATTTT
d_gene: TRBD2; v_gene: TRBV3-1/TRBV3-2; abundance: -; j_gene: TRBJ2-5; CDR3aa: CASSPTLTSGRGETQYF; CDR3nt: TGTGCCAGCAGCCCGACTTTGACTAGCGGGCGGGGAGAGACCCAGTACTTC